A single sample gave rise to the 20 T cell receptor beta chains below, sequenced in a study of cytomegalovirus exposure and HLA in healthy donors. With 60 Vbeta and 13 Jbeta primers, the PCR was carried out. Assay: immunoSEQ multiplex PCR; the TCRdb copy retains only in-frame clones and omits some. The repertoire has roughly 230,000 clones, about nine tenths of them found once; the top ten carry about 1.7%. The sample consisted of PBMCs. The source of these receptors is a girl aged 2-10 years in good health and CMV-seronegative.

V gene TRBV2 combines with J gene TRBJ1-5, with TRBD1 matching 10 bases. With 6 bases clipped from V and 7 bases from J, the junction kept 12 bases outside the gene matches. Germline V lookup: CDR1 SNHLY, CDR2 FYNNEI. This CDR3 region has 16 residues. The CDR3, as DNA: TGTGCCAGCAGCGCCTGGGACAGGGGCTGGGGACAGCCCCAGCATTTT. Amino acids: CASSAWDRGWGQPQHF.

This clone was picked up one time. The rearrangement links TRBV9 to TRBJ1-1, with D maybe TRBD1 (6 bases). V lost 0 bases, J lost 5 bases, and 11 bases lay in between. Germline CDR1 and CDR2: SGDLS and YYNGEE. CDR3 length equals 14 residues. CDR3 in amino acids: CASSVAQGGTEAFF. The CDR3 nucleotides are TGTGCCAGCAGCGTAGCACAGGGCGGTACTGAAGCTTTCTTT. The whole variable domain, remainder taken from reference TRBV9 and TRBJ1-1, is DSGVTQTPKHLITATGQRVTLRCSPRSGDLSVYWYQQSLDQGLQFLIQYYNGEERAKGNILERFSAQQFPDLHSELNLSSLELGDSALYFCASSVAQGGTEAFFGQGTRLTVV.

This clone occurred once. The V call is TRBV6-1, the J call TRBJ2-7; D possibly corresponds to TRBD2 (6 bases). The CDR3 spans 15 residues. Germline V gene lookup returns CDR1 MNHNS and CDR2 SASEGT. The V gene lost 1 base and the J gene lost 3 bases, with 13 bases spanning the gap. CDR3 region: CASSEVIAENYEQYF. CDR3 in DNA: TGTGCCAGCAGTGAAGTGATAGCGGAGAACTACGAGCAGTACTTC.

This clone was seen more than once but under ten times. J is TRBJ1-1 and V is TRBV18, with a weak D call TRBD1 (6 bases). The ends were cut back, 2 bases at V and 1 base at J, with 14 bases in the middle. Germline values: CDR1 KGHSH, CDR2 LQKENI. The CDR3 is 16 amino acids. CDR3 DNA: TGTGCCAGCTCACCAGACAGGTTAATAGGGAACACTGAAGCTTTCTTT. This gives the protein CASSPDRLIGNTEAFF.

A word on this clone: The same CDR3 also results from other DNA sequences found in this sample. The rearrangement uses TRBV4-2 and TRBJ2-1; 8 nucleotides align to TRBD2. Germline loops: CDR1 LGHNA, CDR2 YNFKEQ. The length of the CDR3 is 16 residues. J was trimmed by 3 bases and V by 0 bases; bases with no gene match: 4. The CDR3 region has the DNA TGTGCCAGCAGCCAAGAAGGGCTAGCGGGCTACAATGAGCAGTTCTTC. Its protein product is CASSQEGLAGYNEQFF.

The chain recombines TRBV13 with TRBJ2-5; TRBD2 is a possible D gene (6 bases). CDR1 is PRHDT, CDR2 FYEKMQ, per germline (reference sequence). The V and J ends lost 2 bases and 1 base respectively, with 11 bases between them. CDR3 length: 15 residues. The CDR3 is CASSLNVGGQETQYF. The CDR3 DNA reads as TGTGCCAGCAGCTTAAATGTCGGGGGCCAAGAGACCCAGTACTTC.

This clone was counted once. The CDR3 reads CASSATGPGETQYF. Written as DNA, the CDR3 is TGTGCCAGTAGCGCGACAGGCCCGGGGGAGACCCAGTACTTC. This sequence joins TRBV19 and TRBJ2-5; possibly TRBD1 for D (6 bases). V was shortened by 6 bases and J by 5 bases, with 16 bases between the two germline ends. This CDR3 region has 14 residues. Germline CDR1 and CDR2: LNHDA and SQIVND (reference sequence).

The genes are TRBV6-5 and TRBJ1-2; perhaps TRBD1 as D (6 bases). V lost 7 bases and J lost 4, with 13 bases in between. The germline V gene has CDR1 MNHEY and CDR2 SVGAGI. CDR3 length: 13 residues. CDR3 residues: CASTQGSGYGYTF. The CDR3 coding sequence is TGTGCCAGCACCCAGGGGAGCGGCTATGGCTACACCTTC.

For the CDR3, the DNA is TGTGCCAGCAGCCCCAATGGACAGGGGGCGTCCTACGAGCAGTACTTC. Protein: CASSPNGQGASYEQYF. The chain combines TRBV13 with TRBJ2-7; 11 nucleotides line up with TRBD1. Germline CDR1 PRHDT, CDR2 FYEKMQ (reference sequence). J lost 1 base, V lost 5 bases, and 7 bases had no gene match. This CDR3 region has 16 residues.

The CDR3 reads CASSPRTTIETQYF. The CDR3 bases are TGTGCCAGCAGTCCCAGGACTACAATAGAGACCCAGTACTTC. The V gene is TRBV6-1, the J gene TRBJ2-5; maybe TRBD2 (6 bases). The V end lost 5 bases, the J end lost 4 bases, and 14 bases lay between the germline ends. Germline loops: CDR1 MNHNS, CDR2 SASEGT. The length of the CDR3 is 14 residues.

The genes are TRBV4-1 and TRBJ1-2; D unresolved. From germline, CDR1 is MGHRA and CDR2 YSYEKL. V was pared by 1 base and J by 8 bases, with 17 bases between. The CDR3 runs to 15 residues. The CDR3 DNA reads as TGCGCCAGCAGCCAAGTTCTACAGATTTATGGAGGCTACACCTTC. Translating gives CASSQVLQIYGGYTF.

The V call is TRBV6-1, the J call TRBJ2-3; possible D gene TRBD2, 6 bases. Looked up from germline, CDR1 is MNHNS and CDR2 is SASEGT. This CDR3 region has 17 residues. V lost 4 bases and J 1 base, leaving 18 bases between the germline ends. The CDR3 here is CASSGIPGLRGTDTQYF. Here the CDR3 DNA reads TGTGCCAGCAGTGGAATCCCGGGACTGCGGGGCACAGATACGCAGTATTTT.

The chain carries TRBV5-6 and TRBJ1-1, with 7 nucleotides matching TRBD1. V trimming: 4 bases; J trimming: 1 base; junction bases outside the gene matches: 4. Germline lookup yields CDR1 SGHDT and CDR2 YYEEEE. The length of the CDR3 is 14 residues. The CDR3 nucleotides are TGTGCCAGCAGCCAGGGGGACAGGAACACTGAAGCTTTCTTT. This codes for CASSQGDRNTEAFF.

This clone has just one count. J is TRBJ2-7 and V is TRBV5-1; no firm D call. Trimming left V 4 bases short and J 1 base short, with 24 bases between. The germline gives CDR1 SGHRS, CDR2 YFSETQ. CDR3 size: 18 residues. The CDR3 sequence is CASSPGLLPKTPSYEQYF. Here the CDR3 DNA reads TGCGCCAGCAGCCCCGGATTACTTCCTAAGACACCGTCCTACGAGCAGTACTTC.

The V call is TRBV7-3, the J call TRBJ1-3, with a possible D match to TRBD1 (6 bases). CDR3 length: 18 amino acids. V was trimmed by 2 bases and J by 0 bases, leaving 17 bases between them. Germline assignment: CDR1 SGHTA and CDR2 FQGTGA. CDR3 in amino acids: CASSLSDSHLFSGNTIYF. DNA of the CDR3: TGTGCCAGCAGCTTATCGGACAGTCACCTTTTCTCTGGAAACACCATATATTTT.

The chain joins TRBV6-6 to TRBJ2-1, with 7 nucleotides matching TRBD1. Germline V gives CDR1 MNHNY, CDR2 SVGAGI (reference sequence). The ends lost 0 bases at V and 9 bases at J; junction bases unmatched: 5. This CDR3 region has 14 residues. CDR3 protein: CASSYSRQGGEQFF. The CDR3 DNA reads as TGTGCCAGCAGTTACTCTAGACAGGGCGGTGAGCAGTTCTTC.

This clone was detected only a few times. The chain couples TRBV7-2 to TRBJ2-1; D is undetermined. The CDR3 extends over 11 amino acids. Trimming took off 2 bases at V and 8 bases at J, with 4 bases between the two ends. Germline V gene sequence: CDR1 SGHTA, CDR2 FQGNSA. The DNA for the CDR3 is TGTGCCAGCAGCTTAAGCTATGAGCAGTTCTTC. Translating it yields CASSLSYEQFF.

Here the CDR3 DNA reads TGCGCCAGCAGCCCCACCGGGATCCGGGATGAGCAGTTCTTC. It yields the protein CASSPTGIRDEQFF. The rearrangement links TRBV5-1 to TRBJ2-1, with a possible D match to TRBD2 (5 bases). Trimming stripped 4 bases from V and 8 bases from J, with 16 bases between. The germline V gene encodes CDR1 SGHRS and CDR2 YFSETQ. The CDR3 is 14 amino acids.

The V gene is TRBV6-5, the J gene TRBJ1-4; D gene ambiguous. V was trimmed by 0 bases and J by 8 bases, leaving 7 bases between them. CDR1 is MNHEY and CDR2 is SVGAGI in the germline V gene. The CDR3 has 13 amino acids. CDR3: CASSYSSREKLFF. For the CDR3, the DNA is TGTGCCAGCAGTTACTCGTCCAGGGAAAAACTGTTTTTT.

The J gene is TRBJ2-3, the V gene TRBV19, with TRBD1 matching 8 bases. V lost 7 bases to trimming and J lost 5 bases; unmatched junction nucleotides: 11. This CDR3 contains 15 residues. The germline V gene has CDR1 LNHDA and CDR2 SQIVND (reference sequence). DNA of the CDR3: TGTGCCAGTAATCACAGGGGGTCAAGTGAAGATACGCAGTATTTT. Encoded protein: CASNHRGSSEDTQYF.